This section outlines one T cell receptor beta chain sequence together with its context. Its antigen remains unidentified. The data belong to a study of cytomegalovirus exposure and HLA in healthy donors. General study findings and limits: According to an earlier analysis, most TCR beta V segments yielded productive rearrangements about 87% or about 30% of the time. Certain indistinguishable V segments, among them TRBV6-2 and TRBV6-3, were excluded. Later findings reportedly placed an Asian-associated ancestry cluster below the approximately 650-donor mean for N-insertions.

It was with 60 Vbeta and 13 Jbeta primers that the PCR ran. TCRdb's table, derived via immunoSEQ multiplex PCR, lists solely in-frame clones and lacks some. This sample has tens of thousands of clones, with approximately 83% found just once. The donors comprised healthy bone marrow donors. The trim removed 5 bases at V and 5 bases at J, leaving 8 bases unmatched. Per the germline V gene, CDR1 is MDHEN and CDR2 is SYDVKM. CDR3 length: 14 residues. Sequenced input: PBMCs. The V call is TRBV28, the J call TRBJ1-1; the match to TRBD1 covers 7 bases. This clonotype originated in a man aged 45 to 65 in good health and CMV-seronegative. The CDR3 reads CASSPGTVGTEAFF. CDR3 coding DNA: TGTGCCAGCAGTCCCGGGACAGTCGGAACTGAAGCTTTCTTT.